Below, 12 T cell receptor beta chains from the same sample are listed, as sequenced in a study of blood T cell repertoires in COVID-19. Clones were sequenced by immunoSEQ multiplex PCR, and TCRdb holds only the in-frame ones, with some missing. The sample holds tens of thousands of clones; 80% to 90% are singletons and the top ten take 3% to 4.5%. The sequenced sample consisted of PBMCs or T cells enriched from blood (not recorded which). These TCRs come from a woman aged 40 to 50 with acute COVID-19.

This clone was seen a handful of times. The rearrangement links TRBV2 to TRBJ2-5, with 8 positions matching TRBD2. V lost 4 bases and J lost 9; bases outside the gene matches: 7. This CDR3 has 13 residues. Germline CDR1 reads SNHLY; CDR2 reads FYNNEI. Here the CDR3 reads CASSAGGLTAQYF. In DNA, the CDR3 is TGTGCCAGCAGTGCGGGAGGGCTGACGGCCCAGTACTTC.

The chain's CDR3 is CASSLSGGSQPQHF. The CDR3 region has the DNA TGTGCCAGCAGCTTATCCGGGGGATCCCAGCCCCAGCATTTT. This chain uses TRBV7-8 with TRBJ1-5; D might be TRBD1 (5 bases). The CDR3 extends over 14 amino acids. Trimming shortened V by 2 bases and J by 7 bases, and 12 bases separated the two germline ends. Per germline, CDR1 SGHVS and CDR2 FQNEAQ. Combining the CDR3 with reference TRBV7-8 and TRBJ1-5 gives the whole variable domain GAGVSQSPRYKVAKRGQDVALRCDPISGHVSLFWYQQALGQGPEFLTYFQNEAQLDKSGLPSDRFFAERPEGSVSTLKIQRTQQEDSAVYLCASSLSGGSQPQHFGDGTRLSIL.

The chain joins TRBV15 to TRBJ2-1, with D perhaps matching TRBD2 (5 bases). The germline gives CDR1 LNHNV, CDR2 YYDKDF (reference sequence). The V end lost 6 bases, the J end lost 4 bases, and 13 bases lay between the germline ends. The CDR3 is 14 residues long. The chain's CDR3 is CATRLEGAYNEQFF. The CDR3 DNA is TGTGCCACCAGGCTTGAGGGCGCTTACAATGAGCAGTTCTTC.

This chain links TRBV11-2 with TRBJ2-1; 9 positions match TRBD1. Per germline, CDR1 SGHAT and CDR2 FQNNGV. Losses at the gene ends were 4 bases for V and 7 bases for J; bases not matched to a gene: 11. The CDR3 contains 16 residues. CDR3 sequence reads: CASSSGGGQGWNEQFF. CDR3 coding DNA: TGTGCCAGCAGCTCTGGGGGGGGACAGGGTTGGAATGAGCAGTTCTTC.

The chain employs TRBV28 and TRBJ2-3; D perhaps matches TRBD1 (6 bases). V was clipped by 10 bases and J by 6 bases, with 14 bases between them. This CDR3 contains 12 residues. Per the germline V gene, CDR1 is MDHEN and CDR2 is SYDVKM. CDR3 bases: TGTGCCAACGGACAGTCTCCGGATACGCAGTATTTT. Protein product: CANGQSPDTQYF.

The V gene is TRBV10-3, the J gene TRBJ1-4; 10 bases map to TRBD1. The CDR3 sequence is 14 residues long. Looked up from germline, CDR1 is ENHRY and CDR2 is SYGVKD. Losses at the gene ends were 6 bases for V and 8 bases for J; bases not matched to a gene: 6. In nucleotides, the CDR3 is TGTGCCATCAGGGGGACAGGGGTGAACGAAAAACTGTTTTTT. Translated, it gives CAIRGTGVNEKLFF.

V gene TRBV2 combines with J gene TRBJ2-1, with TRBD2 matching 11 bases. The CDR3 covers 15 residues. Germline V gene lookup returns CDR1 SNHLY and CDR2 FYNNEI. Germline trimming cut 6 bases from V and 8 bases from J; bases unmatched to any gene: 9. As DNA, the CDR3 is TGTGCCAGCAGGCAATTGACTAGCGGGATGGATGAGCAGTTCTTC. This gives the protein CASRQLTSGMDEQFF.

The V call is TRBV7-8, the J call TRBJ1-1; perhaps TRBD1 as D (6 bases). Germline loops: CDR1 SGHVS, CDR2 FQNEAQ. The CDR3 is 14 residues long. Trimming cost V 7 bases and J 1 base, with 13 bases left between them. In DNA, the CDR3 is TGTGCCAGCACCCTGGGGGCAGGGAACACTGAAGCTTTCTTT. Translating gives CASTLGAGNTEAFF.

The CDR3 here is CASSSRTGGYTF. The CDR3 DNA is TGTGCCAGTAGTTCAAGGACAGGCGGCTACACCTTC. V is TRBV19 and J is TRBJ1-2; 7 bases agree with TRBD1. Germline assignment: CDR1 LNHDA and CDR2 SQIVND (reference sequence). V lost 5 bases to trimming and J lost 8 bases; unmatched junction nucleotides: 5. The CDR3 runs 12 residues.

Written as DNA, the CDR3 is TGTGCCAGCAGTGAAACAAGAGGGTTCTTTAACTATGGCTACACCTTC. This gives the protein CASSETRGFFNYGYTF. The chain recombines TRBV25-1 with TRBJ1-2; D remains ambiguous. The ends were cut back, 2 bases at V and 1 base at J, with 14 bases in the middle. The germline CDR1 and CDR2 sequences are MGHDK and SYGVNS. The CDR3 spans 16 residues.

The rearrangement links TRBV15 to TRBJ1-1; D is perhaps TRBD1 (6 bases). This CDR3 has 13 residues. V lost 3 bases to trimming and J lost 5 bases, with 10 bases between them. Germline V gene lookup returns CDR1 LNHNV and CDR2 YYDKDF (reference sequence). The CDR3 coding sequence is TGTGCCACCAGCAGGAGAAGGGGGACTGAAGCTTTCTTT. Its protein product is CATSRRRGTEAFF.

The chain is built from TRBV27 and TRBJ2-3, with D maybe TRBD1 (6 bases). V was trimmed by 7 bases and J by 3 bases, leaving 14 bases between them. Germline CDR1 and CDR2: MNHEY and SMNVEV (reference sequence). CDR3 size: 14 residues. The chain's CDR3 is CASTERGWTDTQYF. The CDR3 DNA sequence: TGTGCCAGCACGGAGAGGGGGTGGACAGATACGCAGTATTTT.